This T cell receptor (beta chain) was sequenced during a study of T cells after yellow fever vaccination. Study-wide context: SMART-Seq v4 Ultra Low Input handled preparation of low-cell-number fractions. Findings of the study overall: The study re-detected most primary-vaccination clones after the booster (96% CD4, 85% to 90% CD8). The CD4 compartment and the CD8 compartment contained a small share of clonotypes in common.

The 5'RACE template-switching step produced TCR cDNA and added a universal primer site and UMIs. TCRdb reprocessed the 5' RACE reads via MiXCR and lists one record per CDR3 protein. The repertoire has hundreds of thousands of distinct CDR3 sequences, about 17% of them found once; the top ten carry 15% to 20%. V was cut by 3 bases and J by 3 bases, with 15 bases left in between. Germline lookup yields CDR1 LNHNV and CDR2 YYDKDF (reference sequence). This CDR3 comprises 16 residues. This clonotype appeared a few times. Antigen specificity is unknown. The genes are TRBV15 and TRBJ1-5; D uncertain. The sequence was collected from a man between 18 and 35 years old who received the YFV17D yellow fever vaccine. The sequencing here drew on PBMCs, taken before the yellow fever booster vaccination. In DNA, the CDR3 is TGTGCCACCAGCAGTGGAGAGGGAAGGGTCAATCAGCCCCAGCATTTT. Its translation: CATSSGEGRVNQPQHF.